These 6 T cell receptor beta chains share one sample of origin, sequenced in a study of T cells in Graves' hyperthyroidism and ophthalmopathy. RNA transcripts gave rise to amplified TCR beta CDR3 regions. With the HTBI primer set, the TCR CDR3 went through a first round of RT-PCR. From the multiplex PCR reads, TCRdb called clonotypes with MiXCR, one entry per CDR3 protein. The sample has more than 100,000 distinct CDR3 sequences, roughly 44% seen once; the top ten hold about 28%. Sequenced sample: blood. The receptors derive from a man aged 35-49 years with Graves' hyperthyroidism.

This clonotype was recorded at least ten times. The chain employs TRBV7-9 and TRBJ2-3; the D is unclear. Trimming cost V 7 bases and J 3 bases, with 8 bases left between them. CDR1 and CDR2 (germline): SEHNR, FQNEAQ (reference sequence). This CDR3 region has 12 residues. This chain's CDR3 is CASNPLTDTQYF. Written as DNA, the CDR3 is TGTGCCAGCAACCCCCTAACAGATACGCAGTATTTT.

The chain carries TRBV2 and TRBJ1-1; D is perhaps TRBD1 (6 bases). Trimming took 6 bases from V and 3 from J, leaving 17 bases between them. The germline gives CDR1 SNHLY, CDR2 FYNNEI. The length of the CDR3 is 15 residues. CDR3 protein: CASRGNRAWDTEAFF. CDR3 coding DNA: TGTGCCAGCAGGGGGAACAGGGCTTGGGACACTGAAGCTTTCTTT.

The V gene is TRBV7-8, the J gene TRBJ1-5; no clear D gene. Between the trimmed V and J ends, which lost 5 bases and 11 bases, there was a span of 4 bases. CDR3 size: 9 residues. The germline V gene encodes CDR1 SGHVS and CDR2 FQNEAQ. CDR3 bases: TGTGCCAGCAGCAGCTCCCAGCATTTT. Amino acids: CASSSSQHF.

This sequence joins TRBV27 and TRBJ1-1; tentatively, D is TRBD1 (5 bases). With 3 bases removed from V and 4 bases from J, the gap between germline ends came to 12 bases. Germline-derived CDR1 and CDR2 are MNHEY and SMNVEV (reference sequence). There are 14 residues in the CDR3. The chain's CDR3 is CASSFTLGGTEAFF. CDR3 nucleotide sequence: TGTGCCAGCAGTTTCACCTTGGGGGGCACTGAAGCTTTCTTT.

At least ten counts were recorded for this clonotype. The V and J genes are TRBV5-8 and TRBJ2-7; 8 nucleotides align to TRBD1. The V gene's germline CDR1 is SGHTS and CDR2 YDEGEE. There are 15 residues in the CDR3. Trimming removed 1 base from V and 5 bases from J; junction bases left unmatched: 8. The CDR3, as DNA: TGTGCCAGCAGCTTGACCAGACAGGGGAGAAACGAGCAGTACTTC. Translated: CASSLTRQGRNEQYF.

This clonotype has only a few counts. This chain connects TRBV6-2 or TRBV6-3 to TRBJ1-4, with no clear D. V was clipped by 5 bases and J by 4 bases, with 11 bases between them. The length of the CDR3 is 14 residues. Germline CDR1 and CDR2: MNHEY and SVGEGT. The CDR3, as DNA: TGTGCCAGCAGTCCCTGGACCTTTAATGAAAAACTGTTTTTT. It codes for CASSPWTFNEKLFF.